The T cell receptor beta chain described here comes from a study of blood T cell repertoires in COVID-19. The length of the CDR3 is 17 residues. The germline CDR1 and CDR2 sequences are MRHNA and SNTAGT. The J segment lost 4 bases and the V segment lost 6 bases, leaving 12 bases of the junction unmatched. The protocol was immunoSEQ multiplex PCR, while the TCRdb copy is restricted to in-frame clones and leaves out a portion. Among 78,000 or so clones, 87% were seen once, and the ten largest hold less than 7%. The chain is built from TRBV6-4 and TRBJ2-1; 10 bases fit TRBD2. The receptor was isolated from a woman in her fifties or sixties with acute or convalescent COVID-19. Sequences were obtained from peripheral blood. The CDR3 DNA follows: TGTGCCAGCAGCCCCTTCGGAGCGGGAGGGCCTTACAATGAGCAGTTCTTC. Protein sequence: CASSPFGAGGPYNEQFF.